The clone carrying this T cell receptor beta chain has only one observation. What it recognizes is unknown. At one end the junction does not follow the germline gene, possibly because of a read error. This sample was taken from a study of type 1 regulatory T cells. Study-level information: T-allo10 is an in vitro-generated, Tr1-enriched CD4 T cell product specific for alloantigen.

TCRdb recomputed calls from the reads with MiXCR, one row per CDR3 protein. The sample shows 55,000 to 65,000 distinct CDR3 sequences, 62% of them seen only once. Germline CDR1 and CDR2: DFQATT and SNEGSKA (reference sequence). The CDR3 consists of 17 residues. The TCR was taken from a human donor in good health. The chain is built from TRBV20-1 and TRBJ1-5, with D perhaps TRBD1 (6 bases). Sequencing was carried out using cultured non-Tr1 T cells, either the whole culture or a sorted T cell fraction (not recorded which). Written as DNA, the CDR3 is TGCCGTGCCGCCCACAGGGAGCTTTTTTTTAGCAATCAGCCCCAGCATTTT. This translates into CRAAHRELFFSNQPQHF.